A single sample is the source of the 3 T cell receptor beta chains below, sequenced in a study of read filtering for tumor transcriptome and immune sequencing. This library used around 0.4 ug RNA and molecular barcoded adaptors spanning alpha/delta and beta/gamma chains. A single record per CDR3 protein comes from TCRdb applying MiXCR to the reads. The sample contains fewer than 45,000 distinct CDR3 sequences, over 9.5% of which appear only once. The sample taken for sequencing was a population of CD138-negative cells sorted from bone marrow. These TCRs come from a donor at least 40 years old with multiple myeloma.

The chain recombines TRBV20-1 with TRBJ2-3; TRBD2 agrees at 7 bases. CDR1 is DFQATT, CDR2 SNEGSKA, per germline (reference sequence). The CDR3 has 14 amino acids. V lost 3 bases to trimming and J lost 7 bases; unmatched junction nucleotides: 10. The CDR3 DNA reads TGCAGTGCTAGGCTGAGGACTAGACCACATACGCAGTATTTT. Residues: CSARLRTRPHTQYF.

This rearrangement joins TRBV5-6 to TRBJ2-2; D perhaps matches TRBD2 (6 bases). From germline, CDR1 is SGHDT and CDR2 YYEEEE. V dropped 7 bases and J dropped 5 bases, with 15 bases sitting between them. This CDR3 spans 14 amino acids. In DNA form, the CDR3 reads TGTGCCAGCGCCTCTCTCCGGGGGACCGGGGAGCTGTTTTTT. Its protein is CASASLRGTGELFF. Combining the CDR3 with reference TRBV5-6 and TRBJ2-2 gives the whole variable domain DAGVTQSPTHLIKTRGQQVTLRCSPKSGHDTVSWYQQALGQGPQFIFQYYEEEERQRGNFPDRFSGHQFPNYSSELNVNALLLGDSALYLCASASLRGTGELFFGEGSRLTVL.

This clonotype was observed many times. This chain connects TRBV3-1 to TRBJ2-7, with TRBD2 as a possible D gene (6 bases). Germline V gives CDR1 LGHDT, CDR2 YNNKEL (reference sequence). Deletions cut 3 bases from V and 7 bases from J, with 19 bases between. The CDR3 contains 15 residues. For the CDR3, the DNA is TGTGCCAGCAGCCATGCCGGGACCGAAGGAGGGGAGCAGTACTTC. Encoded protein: CASSHAGTEGGEQYF.